The 19 T cell receptor beta chains below were found in one sample sequenced in a study of identical twins. TCRdb re-analysed the 5' RACE reads in MiXCR, keeping a single row per CDR3 protein. The sample lists about 240,000 distinct CDR3 sequences, about 12% seen once, with 4% to 5% in the top ten. These records were also assigned to another study, of yellow fever vaccine responses in identical twins.

Sequenced: memory (CD45RO+) T cells sorted from blood. The receptors originated from a woman aged 18-35 years in good health.

This clonotype has more than one count but fewer than ten. This chain links TRBV20-1 with TRBJ2-7, with unresolved D. Trimming left V 0 bases short and J 2 bases short, with 11 bases between. Germline CDR1 is DFQATT and CDR2 is SNEGSKA (reference sequence). The CDR3 is 14 residues long. CDR3 in DNA: TGCAGTGCTAGAGAAGACTTTTCTACCTACGAGCAGTACTTC. Amino acid sequence: CSAREDFSTYEQYF.

In this sample, this clonotype turned up a few times. This chain connects TRBV3-1 to TRBJ2-3; D ambiguous. The CDR3 runs to 14 residues. Trimming took 1 base from V and 3 from J, leaving 8 bases between them. CDR1 and CDR2 (germline): LGHDT, YNNKEL (reference sequence). The CDR3 loop reads CASSQAYGTDTQYF. The CDR3, as DNA: TGTGCCAGCAGCCAAGCCTACGGAACAGATACGCAGTATTTT.

This clonotype was picked up many times. This chain links TRBV5-1 with TRBJ2-7; tentatively, D is TRBD1 (6 bases). The length of the CDR3 is 14 residues. V lost 4 bases and J 0 bases, leaving 11 bases between the germline ends. Germline V gene sequence: CDR1 SGHRS, CDR2 YFSETQ. The CDR3 spells CASSILTGSYEQYF. The CDR3, as DNA: TGCGCCAGCAGCATCTTGACAGGCTCCTACGAGCAGTACTTC.

The J gene is TRBJ2-5, the V gene TRBV5-6, with TRBD2 matching over 7 bases. The CDR3 consists of 16 residues. The J segment lost 5 bases and the V segment lost 0 bases, leaving 10 bases of the junction unmatched. Germline CDR1 reads SGHDT; CDR2 reads YYEEEE. In DNA form, the CDR3 reads TGTGCCAGCAGCTTGGCAGGTCGGGGTAGCGGGGAGACCCAGTACTTC. Protein: CASSLAGRGSGETQYF.

The V and J genes are TRBV6-2 or TRBV6-3 and TRBJ1-5; 7 bases fit TRBD1. The CDR3 length is 14 residues. Trimming removed 8 bases from V and 2 bases from J; junction bases left unmatched: 6. Germline CDR1 reads MNHEY; CDR2 reads SVGEGT. The CDR3 is CASQRQGGNQPQHF. The CDR3, as DNA: TGTGCCAGCCAGAGACAGGGCGGCAATCAGCCCCAGCATTTT.

This clonotype came up a few times. This chain uses TRBV6-6 with TRBJ2-1, with D hard to call. Trimming pared 6 bases from V and 11 bases from J, leaving 11 bases between. The CDR3 has 11 residues. The germline CDR1 and CDR2 sequences are MNHNY and SVGAGI (reference sequence). The CDR3 coding sequence is TGTGCCAGCAGCCATACAGATCAGCAGTTCTTC. Protein: CASSHTDQQFF.

The V and J genes are TRBV5-5 and TRBJ2-1; weak D call: TRBD2 (5 bases). The germline gives CDR1 SGHKS, CDR2 YYEKEE (reference sequence). The CDR3 totals 15 residues. Trimming removed 5 bases at V and 11 bases at J, with 23 bases between. The CDR3 is CASSLTVGSWGKQFF. The CDR3 region has the DNA TGTGCCAGCAGTCTGACCGTAGGGAGTTGGGGTAAGCAGTTCTTC.

This clonotype was picked up many times. This chain connects TRBV12-3 or TRBV12-4 to TRBJ1-1, with D unresolved. This CDR3 spans 13 amino acids. The V end lost 3 bases, the J end lost 1 base, and 6 bases lay between the germline ends. Written as DNA, the CDR3 is TGTGCCAGCAGTTTTGGAGGGAACACTGAAGCTTTCTTT. Protein sequence: CASSFGGNTEAFF.

There are a few counts of this clonotype. The genes are TRBV6-2 or TRBV6-3 and TRBJ2-6; 9 positions agree with TRBD1. Trimming cost V 3 bases and J 0 bases; bases outside gene matches: 12. The germline CDR1 and CDR2 sequences are MNHEY and SVGEGT. CDR3 length equals 20 residues. The CDR3 DNA follows: TGTGCCAGCAGTTATCGGTTAACCGGGACAGGGAGCTCTGGGGCCAACGTCCTGACTTTC. Amino acids: CASSYRLTGTGSSGANVLTF.

The J gene is TRBJ2-1, the V gene TRBV6-5; 8 nucleotides agree with TRBD1. V shed 0 bases, J shed 7 bases, and the junction held 8 bases outside the gene matches. Per germline, CDR1 MNHEY and CDR2 SVGAGI. CDR3 length: 16 residues. The CDR3 nucleotides are TGTGCCAGCAGTTACTCGGACAGGGTAGTTGGAAATGAGCAGTTCTTC. Translated, it gives CASSYSDRVVGNEQFF.

This clonotype was recorded many times. The chain carries TRBV28 and TRBJ1-2; no reliable D call. The CDR3 runs to 14 residues. CDR1 is MDHEN and CDR2 is SYDVKM in the germline V gene. V was trimmed by 4 bases and J by 4 bases, leaving 13 bases between them. CDR3 bases: TGTGCCAGCAGTTCCCTCCGGGTACTCTATGGCTACACCTTC. Protein: CASSSLRVLYGYTF.

This clonotype was detected only a few times. The chain links TRBV7-9 to TRBJ2-7, with a tentative D call TRBD1 (6 bases). The germline V and J ends were trimmed by 2 bases and 1 base, with 9 bases remaining between them. The germline V gene encodes CDR1 SEHNR and CDR2 FQNEAQ (reference sequence). The CDR3 covers 14 residues. The chain's CDR3 is CASSLRQVSYEQYF. CDR3 DNA: TGTGCCAGCAGCTTAAGACAGGTTTCCTACGAGCAGTACTTC.

The CDR3 DNA follows: TGTGCCAGCAGGAGAGGGCAGTGGGAAGCAAACATTCAGTACTTC. Encoded protein: CASRRGQWEANIQYF. The gene calls are TRBV6-1 and TRBJ2-4, with D possibly TRBD2 on 5 matching bases. V was cut by 6 bases and J by 6 bases, with 18 bases left in between. The CDR3 loop spans 15 amino acids. Germline assignment: CDR1 MNHNS and CDR2 SASEGT.

This clonotype was counted at least ten times. The chain recombines TRBV20-1 with TRBJ2-3; D uncertain. Trimming took 5 bases from V and 2 from J, leaving 2 bases between them. The CDR3 spans 10 residues. Germline values: CDR1 DFQATT, CDR2 SNEGSKA (reference sequence). The CDR3 DNA reads TGCAGTGCTCTCACAGATACGCAGTATTTT. It encodes CSALTDTQYF.

The chain has TRBV20-1 and TRBJ2-1; TRBD2 agrees at 8 bases. The CDR3 totals 17 residues. From germline, CDR1 is DFQATT and CDR2 SNEGSKA (reference sequence). V trimming: 6 bases; J trimming: 5 bases; junction bases outside the gene matches: 18. CDR3 nucleotide sequence: TGCAGTGCGCGCCGAGCGGGAGCAGTACAGCGCAACAATGAGCAGTTCTTC. It translates to CSARRAGAVQRNNEQFF.

This clonotype was picked up many times. The CDR3, as DNA: TGCAGCTCAGGGGTCACCACAGATACGCAGTATTTT. Translation: CSSGVTTDTQYF. The V call is TRBV29-1, the J call TRBJ2-3, with TRBD1 as a possible D gene (6 bases). Trimming pared 8 bases from V and 2 bases from J, leaving 11 bases between. Per the germline V gene, CDR1 is SQVTM and CDR2 is ANQGSEA. This CDR3 contains 12 residues.

The CDR3 loop is CASAREETQYF. In DNA form, the CDR3 reads TGTGCCAGCGCTCGCGAAGAGACCCAGTACTTC. J is TRBJ2-5 and V is TRBV3-1; D gene ambiguous. The CDR3 spans 11 residues. Per germline, CDR1 LGHDT and CDR2 YNNKEL (reference sequence). V gave up 8 bases and J gave up 3 bases, with 7 bases separating them.

J is TRBJ2-7 and V is TRBV6-5; TRBD1 aligns across 7 bases. The trim removed 4 bases at V and 5 bases at J, leaving 14 bases unmatched. CDR3 length: 16 residues. In germline, CDR1 is MNHEY, CDR2 SVGAGI. CDR3 nucleotide sequence: TGTGCCAGCAGTTCGTCCGGGACAGTCGGAGGTGACGAGCAGTACTTC. Translation gives CASSSSGTVGGDEQYF.

This clonotype was detected a few times. The rearrangement uses TRBV6-2 or TRBV6-3 and TRBJ2-3, with D perhaps being TRBD1 or TRBD2 (5 bases each). CDR3 length equals 15 residues. Germline assignment: CDR1 MNHEY and CDR2 SVGEGT. Between the trimmed V and J ends, which lost 2 bases and 4 bases, there was a span of 13 bases. Written as DNA, the CDR3 is TGTGCCAGCAGTTACGGGGGTCTAGACGCAGATACGCAGTATTTT. It encodes CASSYGGLDADTQYF.